These 9 T cell receptor beta chains were all obtained from the same sample, sequenced in a study of T cells in tuberculosis. The assay was immunoSEQ multiplex PCR, and TCRdb's table has in-frame clones only and misses some. This table holds around 33,000 clones, roughly 93% found once. Stated time point: new active TB diagnosis, blood taken before or within 7 days of starting treatment. This sample comprised PBMCs, obtained at tuberculosis diagnosis. These receptor sequences come from an adult with tuberculosis.

The rearrangement links TRBV18 to TRBJ1-5; 11 positions agree with TRBD1. The CDR3 spans 17 residues. Germline values: CDR1 KGHSH, CDR2 LQKENI. With V trimmed by 0 bases and J by 4 bases, 5 bases remained unmatched. CDR3 loop: CASSPPGQGGKNQPQHF. The CDR3 coding sequence is TGTGCCAGCTCACCACCGGGACAGGGGGGAAAAAATCAGCCCCAGCATTTT.

This clone has only one observation. The gene calls are TRBV5-6 and TRBJ2-1, with TRBD1 identical over 10 bases. Germline loops: CDR1 SGHDT, CDR2 YYEEEE. This CDR3 comprises 14 residues. V lost 4 bases to trimming and J lost 4 bases; unmatched junction nucleotides: 2. CDR3 protein: CASSPGQGYNEQFF. In DNA form, the CDR3 reads TGTGCCAGCAGCCCGGGACAGGGGTACAATGAGCAGTTCTTC.

This clone is a singleton in its sample. The chain employs TRBV28 and TRBJ1-1, with 7 bases identical to TRBD1. With 1 base clipped from V and 1 base from J, the junction kept 6 bases outside the gene matches. Germline V gene sequence: CDR1 MDHEN, CDR2 SYDVKM. This CDR3 is built from 16 residues. CDR3 sequence reads: CASSLSGTAKNTEAFF. CDR3 DNA: TGTGCCAGCAGTTTATCCGGGACAGCGAAGAACACTGAAGCTTTCTTT.

This clone was observed a few times. This sequence joins TRBV9 and TRBJ2-3, with a weak D call TRBD2 (5 bases). Germline assignment: CDR1 SGDLS and CDR2 YYNGEE. The CDR3 sequence is 15 residues long. Trimming pared 4 bases from V and 2 bases from J, leaving 14 bases between. CDR3 sequence: CASSIRGGLTDTQYF. CDR3 sequence (DNA): TGTGCCAGCAGCATTAGAGGTGGACTCACAGATACGCAGTATTTT.

V usage is TRBV27 and J usage is TRBJ2-1; D unclear. CDR3 size: 14 residues. Germline V lookup: CDR1 MNHEY, CDR2 SMNVEV (reference sequence). V lost 3 bases and J lost 9, with 15 bases in between. CDR3 sequence: CASSFRGLAGEQFF. Here the CDR3 DNA reads TGTGCCAGCAGTTTCCGTGGCTTAGCTGGTGAGCAGTTCTTC.

The chain recombines TRBV5-6 with TRBJ2-5; possible D gene TRBD2, 7 bases. The CDR3 runs to 16 residues. Trimming shortened V by 8 bases and J by 2 bases, and 22 bases separated the two germline ends. CDR1 and CDR2 from the germline V gene are SGHDT and YYEEEE. Here the CDR3 DNA reads TGTGCCAGTTCAAGCGGGGCGGGTAGGGGGCAAGAGACCCAGTACTTC. Protein product: CASSSGAGRGQETQYF.

This sequence joins TRBV5-1 and TRBJ1-2, with TRBD1 as a possible D gene (6 bases). The germline gives CDR1 SGHRS, CDR2 YFSETQ. V was cut by 4 bases and J by 4 bases, with 14 bases left in between. The CDR3 has 14 residues. CDR3 sequence reads: CASSPDRPRYGYTF. DNA of the CDR3: TGCGCCAGCAGCCCCGACAGGCCCCGCTATGGCTACACCTTC.

This rearrangement joins TRBV6-4 to TRBJ1-4; 9 bases fit TRBD1. J gave up 5 bases and V 2 bases, and 3 bases lay outside the gene matches. Germline CDR1 MRHNA, CDR2 SNTAGT. This CDR3 is 15 amino acids long. The CDR3 DNA sequence: TGTGCCAGCAGTGACACTACAGGGGGCAATGAAAAACTGTTTTTT. Protein: CASSDTTGGNEKLFF.

V and J are TRBV11-3 and TRBJ2-3, with 12 bases that match TRBD2. The CDR3 loop spans 17 amino acids. J was trimmed by 1 base and V by 5 bases; bases with no gene match: 7. From germline, CDR1 is SGHNT and CDR2 YENEEA. The CDR3 here is CASSLSWTSGGTDTQYF. Written as DNA, the CDR3 is TGTGCCAGCAGCCTGTCCTGGACTAGCGGGGGCACAGATACGCAGTATTTT.